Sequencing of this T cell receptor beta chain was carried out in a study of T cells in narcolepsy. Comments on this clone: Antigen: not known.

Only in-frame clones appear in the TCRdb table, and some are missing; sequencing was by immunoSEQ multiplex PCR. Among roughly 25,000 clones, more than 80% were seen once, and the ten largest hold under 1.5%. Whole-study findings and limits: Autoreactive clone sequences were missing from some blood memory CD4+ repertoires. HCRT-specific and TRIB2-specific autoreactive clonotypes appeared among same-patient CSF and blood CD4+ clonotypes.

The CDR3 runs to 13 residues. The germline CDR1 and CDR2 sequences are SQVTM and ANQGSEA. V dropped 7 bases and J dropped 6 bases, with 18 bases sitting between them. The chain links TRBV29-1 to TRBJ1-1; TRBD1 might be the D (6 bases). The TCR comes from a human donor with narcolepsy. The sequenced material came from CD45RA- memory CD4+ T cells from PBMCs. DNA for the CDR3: TGCAGCGCCTACAGGGTTGATCTGCCTGAAGCTTTCTTT. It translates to CSAYRVDLPEAFF.